The 16 T cell receptor beta chains given below trace back to one sample, sequenced in a study of blood T cell repertoires in COVID-19. Generated by immunoSEQ multiplex PCR, the TCRdb table keeps only in-frame clones and is missing some. Here the sample spans some 180,000 clones, around 79% being singletons. The sample comprised PBMCs or T cells enriched from blood (not recorded which). The receptors stem from a woman aged 70-85 years in a cohort exposed to, infected with or recovered from COVID-19 (not recorded which).

This chain joins TRBV28 and TRBJ2-7; the match to TRBD2 covers 12 bases. J gave up 4 bases and V 6 bases, and 7 bases lay outside the gene matches. The CDR3 totals 15 residues. The V gene's germline CDR1 is MDHEN and CDR2 SYDVKM. CDR3 in DNA: TGTGCCAGCAGCTCACTAGCGGGAGGAGGATACGAGCAGTACTTC. The encoded protein is CASSSLAGGGYEQYF.

The V gene is TRBV27, the J gene TRBJ2-5, with D tentatively TRBD1 (6 bases). V dropped 5 bases and J dropped 5 bases, with 15 bases sitting between them. The CDR3 is 14 amino acids. CDR1 MNHEY and CDR2 SMNVEV come from the germline V gene (reference sequence). The CDR3 bases are TGTGCCAGCAGTCCAAACTACAGGGAGGAGACCCAGTACTTC. Its protein is CASSPNYREETQYF.

The gene calls are TRBV6-5 and TRBJ1-1; D unclear. CDR1 MNHEY and CDR2 SVGAGI come from the germline V gene. V lost 2 bases and J lost 6, with 13 bases in between. The CDR3 runs to 14 residues. CDR3 nucleotides: TGTGCCAGCAGTTACGGAGGTCAGCTTCCTGAAGCTTTCTTT. Protein sequence: CASSYGGQLPEAFF.

The gene calls are TRBV5-1 and TRBJ2-1; 9 positions match TRBD1. The CDR3 has 17 residues. The junction had 11 bases not matched to a gene; V was cut back by 3 bases and J by 4 bases. Germline V gene sequence: CDR1 SGHRS, CDR2 YFSETQ. CDR3: CASSWTGQGGEYNEQFF. The CDR3 DNA sequence: TGCGCCAGCAGCTGGACGGGACAGGGAGGGGAATACAATGAGCAGTTCTTC.

CDR3 loop: CASSTQGFLGYEQYF. DNA for the CDR3: TGTGCCAGTAGTACCCAGGGATTTTTAGGCTACGAGCAGTACTTC. The chain carries TRBV19 and TRBJ2-7; D perhaps matches TRBD1 (5 bases). This CDR3 is 15 amino acids long. The ends were cut back, 4 bases at V and 3 bases at J, with 16 bases in the middle. CDR1 LNHDA and CDR2 SQIVND come from the germline V gene (reference sequence).

This chain connects TRBV6-2 or TRBV6-3 to TRBJ2-1, with D unclear. The length of the CDR3 is 13 residues. The V and J ends lost 5 bases and 8 bases respectively, with 13 bases between them. Germline V gene sequence: CDR1 MNHEY, CDR2 SVGEGT. CDR3 region: CASSQPPRDEQFF. Here the CDR3 DNA reads TGTGCCAGCAGTCAACCCCCCCGCGATGAGCAGTTCTTC.

This clone was observed a handful of times. As DNA, the CDR3 is TGTGCCTGGAGTGAACTTTATGTTAATGAAAAACTGTTTTTT. It codes for CAWSELYVNEKLFF. The V gene is TRBV30, the J gene TRBJ1-4; no firm D call. This CDR3 is built from 14 residues. The V gene's germline CDR1 is GTSNPN and CDR2 SVGIG (reference sequence). Between the trimmed V and J ends, which lost 1 base and 4 bases, there was a span of 10 bases.

The chain joins TRBV28 to TRBJ1-2; 7 bases are shared with TRBD1. There are 16 residues in the CDR3. The trim removed 5 bases at V and 7 bases at J, leaving 16 bases unmatched. Germline V gene data show CDR1 as MDHEN and CDR2 as SYDVKM. The CDR3 loop is CASSPSSERGRGGYTF. CDR3 coding DNA: TGTGCCAGCAGTCCCTCCAGCGAGAGGGGGCGGGGTGGCTACACCTTC.

In its sample, this clone was seen a few times. The chain recombines TRBV19 with TRBJ2-1, with 7 bases matching TRBD2. CDR3 length: 17 residues. J lost 6 bases, V lost 3 bases, and 14 bases had no gene match. Germline-derived CDR1 and CDR2 are LNHDA and SQIVND (reference sequence). Written as DNA, the CDR3 is TGTGCCAGTAGTATTCTCCCCATGGGGGAGGGCCCCAATGAGCAGTTCTTC. Amino acids: CASSILPMGEGPNEQFF.

This sequence joins TRBV6-1 and TRBJ2-2; 9 nucleotides line up with TRBD1. CDR3 length: 14 residues. Germline V gene sequence: CDR1 MNHNS, CDR2 SASEGT. V lost 7 bases and J lost 7; bases outside the gene matches: 7. The CDR3 DNA is TGTGCCAGCATTGCCACAGGGGGCTTCGGGGAGCTGTTTTTT. Translation: CASIATGGFGELFF.

The gene calls are TRBV5-5 and TRBJ2-3; D gene uncertain. Trimming cost V 0 bases and J 0 bases, with 8 bases left between them. Germline lookup yields CDR1 SGHKS and CDR2 YYEKEE (reference sequence). CDR3 length equals 15 residues. The CDR3 DNA reads TGTGCCAGCAGCTTGGGGGCGCCAAGCACAGATACGCAGTATTTT. It translates to CASSLGAPSTDTQYF.

V and J are TRBV7-6 and TRBJ2-1; D remains ambiguous. The V end was cut by 1 base, the J end by 8 bases, with 9 bases between. Germline V gives CDR1 SGHVS, CDR2 FNYEAQ. The CDR3 loop spans 13 amino acids. The CDR3 sequence: CASSLGNMDEQFF. As DNA, the CDR3 is TGTGCCAGCAGCTTAGGAAACATGGATGAGCAGTTCTTC.

This chain joins TRBV6-6 and TRBJ1-5, with 7 nucleotides matching TRBD1. The CDR3 runs 16 residues. Germline CDR1 reads MNHNY; CDR2 reads SVGAGI (reference sequence). V gave up 4 bases and J gave up 2 bases; unmatched junction bases: 8. CDR3 loop: CASSSTGQARNQPQHF. For the CDR3, the DNA is TGTGCCAGCAGTTCTACTGGACAGGCACGCAATCAGCCCCAGCATTTT.

This chain connects TRBV19 to TRBJ1-4, with unresolved D. Germline V CDR1 and CDR2: LNHDA, SQIVND (reference sequence). CDR3 size: 15 residues. Trimming cost V 9 bases and J 4 bases, with 18 bases left between them. The CDR3, as DNA: TGTGCCAGCCAAAAATCCCCCAGTGATAATGAAAAACTGTTTTTT. Protein sequence: CASQKSPSDNEKLFF.

This clone was detected only a few times. V gene TRBV9 combines with J gene TRBJ2-2, with 10 bases identical to TRBD1. CDR1 is SGDLS and CDR2 is YYNGEE in the germline V gene. Trimming at V came to 4 bases and at J to 6 bases, leaving 3 bases not matched to a gene. CDR3 length: 14 residues. This CDR3 is CASSLGQGAGELFF. For the CDR3, the DNA is TGTGCCAGCAGCCTCGGACAGGGGGCCGGGGAGCTGTTTTTT.

The chain has TRBV6-5 and TRBJ1-4, with a weak D call TRBD1 (5 bases). The CDR3 extends over 16 amino acids. Germline V gene sequence: CDR1 MNHEY, CDR2 SVGAGI. Trimming removed 0 bases at V and 8 bases at J, with 16 bases between. In DNA, the CDR3 is TGTGCCAGCAGTTACTCGATGGGGACTGGTTGGGAAAAACTGTTTTTT. Translation gives CASSYSMGTGWEKLFF.